This TCR beta chain was observed in a study of blood T cell repertoires in COVID-19. About the study: Specimens from acute and convalescent COVID-19 originated in the United States, Italy and Spain. In each case, the material was cDNA or gDNA derived from T cells, B-cell-depleted T cells, or PBMCs.

This clone showed up just a few times. The CDR3 extends over 14 amino acids. The germline V gene has CDR1 MNHEY and CDR2 SMNVEV (reference sequence). Trimming took 4 bases from V and 3 from J; bases not matched to a gene: 6. Original handling: Amplified reference gene primers provided the basis for estimating nucleated cell counts. The assay was immunoSEQ multiplex PCR, and TCRdb's table has in-frame clones only and misses some. The V and J calls and clone size come from that table; D and trimming were worked out from the DNA. The repertoire holds about 70,000 clones, with around 75% as singletons. The chain has TRBV27 and TRBJ2-7; 7 nucleotides agree with TRBD2. Material for sequencing was peripheral blood. The TCR sequence derives from a man between 65 and 85 years old with acute or convalescent COVID-19. In nucleotides, the CDR3 is TGTGCCAGCAGTTGGTTCGCGGGAGACTACGAGCAGTACTTC. Translation gives CASSWFAGDYEQYF.